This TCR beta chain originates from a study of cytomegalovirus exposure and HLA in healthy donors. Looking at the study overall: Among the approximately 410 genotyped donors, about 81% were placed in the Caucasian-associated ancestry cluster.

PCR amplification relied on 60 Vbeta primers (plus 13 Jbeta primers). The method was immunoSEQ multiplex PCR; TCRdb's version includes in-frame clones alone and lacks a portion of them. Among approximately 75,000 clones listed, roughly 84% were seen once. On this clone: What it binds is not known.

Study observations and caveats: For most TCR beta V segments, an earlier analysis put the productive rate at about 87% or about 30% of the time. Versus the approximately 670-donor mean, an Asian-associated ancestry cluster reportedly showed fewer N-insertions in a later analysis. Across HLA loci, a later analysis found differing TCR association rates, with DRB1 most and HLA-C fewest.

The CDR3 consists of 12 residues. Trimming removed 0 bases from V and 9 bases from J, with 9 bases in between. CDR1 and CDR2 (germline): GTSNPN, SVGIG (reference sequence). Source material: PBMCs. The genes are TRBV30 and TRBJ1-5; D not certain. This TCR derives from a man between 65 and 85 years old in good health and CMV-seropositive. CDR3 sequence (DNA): TGTGCCTGGAGTGTACCGAGAGGGCCCCAGCATTTT. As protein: CAWSVPRGPQHF.